The 29 T cell receptor beta chains reported below all come from one sample, sequenced in a study of CD8+CD57+ T cells in acquired aplastic anemia. Both TCR beta VDJ combination and CDR3 sequence profiling were carried out. Genomic DNA was the template for this profiling. TCRdb re-called the reads through MiXCR, storing one row per CDR3 protein. The sample has around 180,000 distinct CDR3 sequences; 55% to 80% are singletons. The source material was sorted CD4+, CD8+, or CD8+CD57+ T cells (not recorded which) from PBMCs. The receptors come from a human donor in good health.

This clonotype was observed a handful of times. The J gene is TRBJ1-4, the V gene TRBV15, with a weak D call TRBD1 (6 bases). The CDR3 has 15 amino acids. In germline, CDR1 is LNHNV, CDR2 YYDKDF (reference sequence). V lost 1 base and J lost 9, with 15 bases in between. Here the CDR3 DNA reads TGTGCCACCAGCAGAGGGCCGAGGGGGTTTCAAAAACTGTTTTTT. This translates into CATSRGPRGFQKLFF.

This chain links TRBV6-1 with TRBJ2-7; maybe TRBD1 (6 bases). Germline V gene lookup returns CDR1 MNHNS and CDR2 SASEGT. Trimming pared 5 bases from V and 4 bases from J, leaving 27 bases between. The CDR3 is 18 amino acids. The CDR3 loop reads CASSYTLLTGGSSYEQYF. The CDR3 bases are TGTGCCAGCAGTTACACCCTGCTGACAGGTGGGAGCTCTTACGAGCAGTACTTC.

CDR3 sequence reads: CASSLRNDEQFF. CDR3 nucleotide sequence: TGCGCCAGCAGCCTCAGGAACGATGAGCAGTTCTTC. This chain connects TRBV5-1 to TRBJ2-1, with D unclear. V lost 4 bases and J lost 8, with 10 bases in between. Germline V gene data show CDR1 as SGHRS and CDR2 as YFSETQ. CDR3 length: 12 amino acids.

This clonotype was seen a single time. It is likely a read error, because the conserved phenylalanine at the end of the CDR3 is missing. J is TRBJ2-1 and V is TRBV7-9, with D perhaps matching TRBD2 (6 bases). The CDR3 has 18 residues. Trimming left V 3 bases short and J 2 bases short, with 20 bases between. Germline values: CDR1 SEHNR, CDR2 FQNEAQ (reference sequence). The CDR3 region has the DNA TGTGCCAGCAGCTTGGGGGACTTGGCGGGGCCACCCTACAATGAGCAGTTCTCC. Protein: CASSLGDLAGPPYNEQFS.

The chain employs TRBV14 and TRBJ1-3; D unresolved. The CDR3 has 16 amino acids. Germline V gene data show CDR1 as SGHDN and CDR2 as FVKESK. V lost 2 bases and J lost 4, with 15 bases in between. DNA for the CDR3: TGTGCCAGCAGCCAAATATGGACCTTGGGCGGAAACACCATATATTTT. Its protein is CASSQIWTLGGNTIYF.

With regard to this clonotype: This may stem from a read error, because a much larger clone lies one nucleotide away. J is TRBJ2-1 and V is TRBV27; D call uncertain. CDR3 length: 11 amino acids. Germline V gives CDR1 MNHEY, CDR2 SMNVEV (reference sequence). The CDR3 reads CASSSMAEQSF. The CDR3 DNA follows: TGTGCCAGCAGTTCCATGGCGGAGCAGTCCTTC.

This clonotype has only one observation. The rearrangement joins TRBV7-9 to TRBJ2-7; 10 bases align to TRBD2. The V and J ends lost 5 bases and 5 bases, in that order; junction bases with no gene match: 12. This CDR3 comprises 16 residues. CDR1 is SEHNR and CDR2 is FQNEAQ in the germline V gene (reference sequence). Here the CDR3 DNA reads TGTGCCAGCAGCCCCACTAGCGGGATGCCACTCGACGAGCAGTACTTC. It yields the protein CASSPTSGMPLDEQYF. Full variable domain (remainder filled in from reference TRBV7-9 and TRBJ2-7): DTGVSQNPRHKITKRGQNVTFRCDPISEHNRLYWYRQTLGQGPEFLTYFQNEAQLEKSRLLSDRFSAERPKGSFSTLEIQRTEQGDSAMYLCASSPTSGMPLDEQYFGPGTRLTVT.

This chain joins TRBV10-3 and TRBJ1-4; tentative D call: TRBD1 (6 bases). The CDR3 runs 14 residues. Germline CDR1 ENHRY, CDR2 SYGVKD. The V gene lost 5 bases and the J gene lost 7 bases, with 14 bases spanning the gap. The CDR3 DNA is TGTGCCATCAGTCCGGGGGCCTCGCGTGAAAAACTGTTTTTT. It yields the protein CAISPGASREKLFF.

This clonotype has a handful of counts. The rearrangement uses TRBV20-1 and TRBJ1-2, with 7 bases fitting TRBD1. V was pared by 6 bases and J by 2 bases, with 3 bases of the junction left unmatched. This CDR3 has 12 amino acids. Germline lookup yields CDR1 DFQATT and CDR2 SNEGSKA (reference sequence). The CDR3 region has the DNA TGCAGTGCCCCGGACAGGAACTATGGCTACACCTTC. It is translated as CSAPDRNYGYTF.

The chain has TRBV5-8 and TRBJ2-3, with TRBD2 matching over 7 bases. The junction had 12 bases not matched to a gene; V was cut back by 6 bases and J by 5 bases. Germline V gives CDR1 SGHTS, CDR2 YDEGEE. This CDR3 spans 15 amino acids. In DNA form, the CDR3 reads TGTGCCAGCAACCTACCCCCGGGGGAGGGAGATACGCAGTATTTT. It encodes CASNLPPGEGDTQYF.

The chain is built from TRBV9 and TRBJ1-2; a possible D gene is TRBD1 (6 bases). The CDR3 consists of 14 residues. Germline assignment: CDR1 SGDLS and CDR2 YYNGEE. The V end lost 4 bases, the J end lost 8 bases, and 18 bases lay between the germline ends. The CDR3 loop reads CASSPGGGLTGYTF. CDR3 sequence (DNA): TGTGCCAGCAGCCCCGGGGGGGGGCTCACGGGCTACACCTTC.

This clonotype was seen a single time. The chain couples TRBV7-2 to TRBJ2-5; D might be TRBD2 (6 bases). CDR1 and CDR2 from the germline V gene are SGHTA and FQGNSA. The CDR3 is 16 amino acids. Trimming took 2 bases from V and 5 from J, leaving 18 bases between them. The CDR3 here is CASSLSGRNAGETQYF. The CDR3 nucleotides are TGTGCCAGCAGCTTATCAGGGAGGAACGCGGGGGAGACCCAGTACTTC.

This clonotype was counted only a few times. The chain employs TRBV24-1 and TRBJ1-3, with D tentatively TRBD1 (6 bases). Germline V gene lookup returns CDR1 KGHDR and CDR2 SFDVKD. V dropped 3 bases and J dropped 0 bases, with 8 bases sitting between them. The CDR3 extends over 15 amino acids. CDR3: CATSDGTSSGNTIYF. The CDR3 coding sequence is TGTGCCACCAGTGATGGGACATCCTCTGGAAACACCATATATTTT.

This chain links TRBV20-1 with TRBJ1-3; no definite D call. The CDR3 length is 13 residues. V lost 2 bases and J 0 bases, leaving 5 bases between the germline ends. The germline CDR1 and CDR2 sequences are DFQATT and SNEGSKA (reference sequence). In DNA, the CDR3 is TGCAGTGCTAGATCCAACTCTGGAAACACCATATATTTT. Translation gives CSARSNSGNTIYF.

The rearrangement uses TRBV20-1 and TRBJ2-6; D is tentatively TRBD1 or TRBD2 (5 bases each). The ends were cut back, 1 base at V and 4 bases at J, with 11 bases in the middle. The CDR3 contains 15 residues. Per the germline V gene, CDR1 is DFQATT and CDR2 is SNEGSKA (reference sequence). CDR3 sequence: CSARVWGKGANVLTF. In DNA, the CDR3 is TGCAGTGCTAGAGTATGGGGGAAAGGGGCCAACGTCCTGACTTTC.

The chain joins TRBV15 to TRBJ2-1, with 12 bases identical to TRBD2. The V and J ends lost 0 bases and 4 bases, in that order; junction bases with no gene match: 4. Per germline, CDR1 LNHNV and CDR2 YYDKDF (reference sequence). CDR3 size: 17 residues. This CDR3 reads CATSRDLAGGEYNEQFF. The CDR3 region has the DNA TGTGCCACCAGCAGAGACCTAGCGGGAGGGGAGTACAATGAGCAGTTCTTC.

This clonotype was detected many times. This rearrangement joins TRBV12-3 or TRBV12-4 to TRBJ1-2; possibly TRBD1 for D (6 bases). The CDR3 length is 16 residues. With 5 bases removed from V and 0 bases from J, the gap between germline ends came to 16 bases. CDR3 DNA sequence: TGTGCCAGCAGTCGAGGGGCGGGGGGCTCTAACTATGGCTACACCTTC. Its protein is CASSRGAGGSNYGYTF.

This chain joins TRBV20-1 and TRBJ2-2; D might be TRBD1 (5 bases). CDR1 and CDR2 from the germline V gene are DFQATT and SNEGSKA (reference sequence). The CDR3 extends over 15 amino acids. V was pared by 0 bases and J by 3 bases, with 11 bases between. CDR3 sequence reads: CSARDPRVDTGELFF. CDR3 DNA sequence: TGCAGTGCTAGAGATCCCAGGGTTGACACCGGGGAGCTGTTTTTT.

The genes are TRBV25-1 and TRBJ2-7; D not resolved. Germline CDR1 and CDR2: MGHDK and SYGVNS. The CDR3 loop spans 11 amino acids. The germline V and J ends were trimmed by 4 bases and 5 bases, with 6 bases remaining between them. The DNA for the CDR3 is TGTGCCAGCAGTGGGAGCGACGAGCAGTACTTC. It codes for CASSGSDEQYF.

There are a few counts of this clonotype. The J gene is TRBJ2-1, the V gene TRBV6-2 or TRBV6-3; the D gene is possibly TRBD2 (5 bases). The germline V gene encodes CDR1 MNHEY and CDR2 SVGEGT. The CDR3 has 16 residues. V was pared by 5 bases and J by 0 bases, with 14 bases between. Here the CDR3 reads CASSRLFQSSYNEQFF. The CDR3 nucleotides are TGTGCCAGCAGTCGACTATTTCAGAGCTCCTACAATGAGCAGTTCTTC.

The CDR3 protein is CATKEGAGAYEQYF. Written as DNA, the CDR3 is TGTGCCACCAAGGAAGGGGCAGGAGCCTACGAGCAGTACTTC. The V call is TRBV7-2, the J call TRBJ2-7; D is possibly TRBD1 (5 bases). Germline CDR1 is SGHTA and CDR2 is FQGNSA. The CDR3 loop spans 14 amino acids. The V end was cut by 10 bases, the J end by 2 bases, with 18 bases between.

In its sample, this clonotype was seen many times. The CDR3 loop is CASSEGTVIYEQYF. CDR3 nucleotide sequence: TGTGCCAGCAGCGAGGGGACAGTGATCTACGAGCAGTACTTC. This sequence joins TRBV7-8 and TRBJ2-7; 7 nucleotides line up with TRBD1. There are 14 residues in the CDR3. The trim removed 5 bases at V and 3 bases at J, leaving 7 bases unmatched. Germline V gives CDR1 SGHVS, CDR2 FQNEAQ.

The chain recombines TRBV7-8 with TRBJ1-4; perhaps TRBD1 as D (5 bases). The V end lost 1 base, the J end lost 4 bases, and 13 bases lay between the germline ends. The CDR3 contains 16 residues. Germline V gives CDR1 SGHVS, CDR2 FQNEAQ. CDR3: CASSLERAGLNEKLFF. The CDR3, as DNA: TGTGCCAGCAGCTTAGAGCGGGCAGGGCTTAATGAAAAACTGTTTTTT.

This rearrangement joins TRBV6-1 to TRBJ1-2; TRBD1 matches 8 bases. Germline V lookup: CDR1 MNHNS, CDR2 SASEGT. The CDR3 has 14 amino acids. Trimming at V came to 2 bases and at J to 5 bases, leaving 4 bases not matched to a gene. The CDR3 region has the DNA TGTGCCAGCAGTGAACAGGGGGCGAGTTATGGCTACACCTTC. Its protein product is CASSEQGASYGYTF.

The V call is TRBV4-3, the J call TRBJ2-7; 7 positions match TRBD1. Per the germline V gene, CDR1 is LGHNA and CDR2 is YSLEER. The ends lost 0 bases at V and 4 bases at J; junction bases unmatched: 6. The CDR3 extends over 15 amino acids. For the CDR3, the DNA is TGCGCCAGCAGCCAAGATCTCCAGGGGGTGTACGAGCAGTACTTC. This gives the protein CASSQDLQGVYEQYF.

The chain couples TRBV7-9 to TRBJ2-5, with D possibly TRBD1 on 6 matching bases. Germline V gene data show CDR1 as SEHNR and CDR2 as FQNEAQ (reference sequence). The V gene lost 1 base and the J gene lost 3 bases, with 21 bases spanning the gap. The CDR3 totals 18 residues. This CDR3 reads CASSLVPLLDSTKETQYF. As DNA, the CDR3 is TGTGCCAGCAGCTTAGTTCCACTTTTGGACAGCACTAAAGAGACCCAGTACTTC. The full variable domain, rest sourced from reference TRBV7-9 and TRBJ2-5, is DTGVSQNPRHKITKRGQNVTFRCDPISEHNRLYWYRQTLGQGPEFLTYFQNEAQLEKSRLLSDRFSAERPKGSFSTLEIQRTEQGDSAMYLCASSLVPLLDSTKETQYFGPGTRLLVL.

A note on this clonotype: With a much larger clone just one base away, this may be a read error. The chain couples TRBV19 to TRBJ2-7; 10 nucleotides align to TRBD2. Germline V gives CDR1 LNHDA, CDR2 SQIVND (reference sequence). The CDR3 sequence is 14 residues long. CDR3 amino acids: CASSGLAGVYGQYF. CDR3 nucleotide sequence: TGTGCCAGTAGTGGGCTAGCGGGAGTCTACGGGCAGTACTTC. The whole variable domain, remainder taken from reference TRBV19 and TRBJ2-7, is DGGITQSPKYLFRKEGQNVTLSCEQNLNHDAMYWYRQDPGQGLRLIYYSQIVNDFQKGDIAEGYSVSREKKESFPLTVTSAQKNPTAFYLCASSGLAGVYGQYFGPGTRLTVT.

This chain links TRBV24-1 with TRBJ1-1; D possibly corresponds to TRBD1 (6 bases). V lost 4 bases to trimming and J lost 1 base, with 9 bases between them. CDR3 length equals 14 residues. The V gene's germline CDR1 is KGHDR and CDR2 SFDVKD. The chain's CDR3 is CATSDSGANTEAFF. The CDR3 DNA sequence: TGTGCCACCAGTGACTCGGGGGCGAACACTGAAGCTTTCTTT.

This clonotype appeared a single time. The CDR3 region is CASSVGGRGTEAFF. CDR3 in DNA: TGTGCCAGCAGCGTCGGGGGTCGTGGCACTGAAGCTTTCTTT. V is TRBV9 and J is TRBJ1-1; possibly TRBD1 for D (5 bases). Germline CDR1 SGDLS, CDR2 YYNGEE. The length of the CDR3 is 14 residues. Trimming shortened V by 2 bases and J by 4 bases, and 12 bases separated the two germline ends.